This T cell receptor beta chain was sequenced in a study of human T cells and chemical hapten exposure. J was trimmed by 8 bases and V by 5 bases; bases with no gene match: 5. Germline V gene sequence: CDR1 PRHDT, CDR2 FYEKMQ (reference sequence). The CDR3 has 15 amino acids. Regarding time point: patch test 1, 2 weeks after DPC sensitization. The treatment here: therapeutic diphenylcyclopropenone sensitization with weekly scalp DPC. RNA extraction used unfractionated whole blood as the source of total RNA. This clonotype was recorded many times. Each CDR3 protein is one row after TCRdb ran MiXCR on the RACE reads. The top ten clones hold under 3% of a sample with about 360,000 distinct CDR3 sequences, roughly 5% of them seen once.

This receptor was obtained from a woman aged 45-65 years with alopecia areata. Some clones in this sample may be carry-over from other donors' samples. This chain links TRBV13 with TRBJ2-1; 14 bases line up with TRBD2. Specimen: whole blood, collected in connection with sensitization to the hapten diphenylcyclopropenone (DPC). CDR3 coding DNA: TGTGCCAGCAGCATGGGACTAGCGGGAGTTCATGAGCAGTTCTTC. It codes for CASSMGLAGVHEQFF. Using reference TRBV13 and TRBJ2-1 for the parts outside the CDR3, the full variable domain is AAGVIQSPRHLIKEKRETATLKCYPIPRHDTVYWYQQGPGQDPQFLISFYEKMQSDKGSIPDRFSAQQFSDYHSELNMSSLELGDSALYFCASSMGLAGVHEQFFGPGTRLTVL.